This T cell receptor (beta chain) was identified during a study of post-analysis software for immune sequencing data. The library was made from cDNA and included unique molecular identifiers. Out of 1 to 10 million T cells, about 460,000 cDNA molecules were generated. TCRdb re-derived calls from the PCR reads in MiXCR, one entry per CDR3 protein. Of under 200,000 distinct CDR3 sequences in the sample, about 34% were seen once. This clonotype was seen a handful of times. Antigen specificity is unknown. General study results and limits: Controls significantly exceeded multiple sclerosis patients in normalized Chao1 diversity. In patients, TRBV5-6, TRBV5-1 and TRBV20-1 belonged to roughly five TRBV segments found more frequently than in controls.

V dropped 6 bases and J dropped 5 bases, with 9 bases sitting between them. The CDR3 consists of 12 residues. The germline gives CDR1 MGHDK, CDR2 SYGVNS. V is TRBV25-1 and J is TRBJ2-3; unclear D gene. The source is a girl aged 10 to 17 with multiple sclerosis. This material consisted of blood, taken after autologous hematopoietic stem cell transplantation. The CDR3 sequence: CASSSNVDTQYF. CDR3 bases: TGTGCCAGCAGCTCAAACGTAGATACGCAGTATTTT.